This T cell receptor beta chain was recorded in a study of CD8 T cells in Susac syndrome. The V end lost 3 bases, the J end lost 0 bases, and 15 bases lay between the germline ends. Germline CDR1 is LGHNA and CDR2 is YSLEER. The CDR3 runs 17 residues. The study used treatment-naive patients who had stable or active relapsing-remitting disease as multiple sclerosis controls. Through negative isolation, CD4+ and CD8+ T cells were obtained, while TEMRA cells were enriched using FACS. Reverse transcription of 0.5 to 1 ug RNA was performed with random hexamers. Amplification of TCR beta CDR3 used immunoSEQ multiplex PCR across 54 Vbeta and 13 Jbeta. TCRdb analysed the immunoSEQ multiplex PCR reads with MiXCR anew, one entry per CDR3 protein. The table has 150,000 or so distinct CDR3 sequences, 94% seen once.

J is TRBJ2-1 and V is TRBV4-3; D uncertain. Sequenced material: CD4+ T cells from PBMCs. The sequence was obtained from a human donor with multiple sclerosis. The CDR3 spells CASSHRDIMSSYNEQFF. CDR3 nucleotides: TGCGCCAGCAGCCATAGAGACATTATGAGCTCCTACAATGAGCAGTTCTTC.